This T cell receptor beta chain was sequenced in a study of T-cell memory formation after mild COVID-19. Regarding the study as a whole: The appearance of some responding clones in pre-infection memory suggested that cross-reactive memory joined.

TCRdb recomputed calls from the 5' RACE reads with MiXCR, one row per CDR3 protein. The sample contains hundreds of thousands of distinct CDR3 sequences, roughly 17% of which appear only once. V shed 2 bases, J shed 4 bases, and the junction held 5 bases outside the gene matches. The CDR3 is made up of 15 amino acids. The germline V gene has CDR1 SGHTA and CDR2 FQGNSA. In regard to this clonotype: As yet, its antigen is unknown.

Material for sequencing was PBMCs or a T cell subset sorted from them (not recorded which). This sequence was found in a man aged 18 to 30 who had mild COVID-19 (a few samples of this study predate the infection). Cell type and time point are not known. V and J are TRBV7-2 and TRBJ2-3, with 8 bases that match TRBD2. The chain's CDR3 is CASSLRGGTPDTQYF. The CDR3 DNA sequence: TGTGCCAGCAGCTTACGGGGGGGGACCCCAGATACGCAGTATTTT.